This T cell receptor (beta chain) was documented in a study of OX40 agonist ivuxolimab in advanced cancers. Overall study findings and caveats: Dosing at 0.1 to 3.0 mg/kg was accompanied by clonal expansion of CD4+ and CD8+ blood T cells by week 6. Averaged across samples, CD8+ T cells carried more expanded clones than CD4+ did.

Here immunoSEQ multiplex PCR was the method, and the copy in TCRdb shows in-frame clones only, minus some. This sample has around 50,000 clones, with around nine tenths found just once. The CDR3 length is 17 residues. In its sample, this clone was seen once. Its antigen is undetermined. The sample was CD4+ or CD8+ T cells sorted from blood, taken in a trial of the OX40 agonist ivuxolimab. This receptor was taken from an adult with an advanced solid tumor such as melanoma, head and neck, liver or kidney cancer. The chain links TRBV21-1 to TRBJ2-2; the table assigns TRBD2, which was not confirmed against the DNA. TRBV21-1 is recorded as a pseudogene. The CDR3 sequence: CASSRKLAEEDTGELFF. The DNA for the CDR3 is TGTGCCAGCAGCCGCAAACTAGCGGAGGAGGACACCGGGGAGCTGTTTTTT.